Listed below are T cell receptor beta chains from one sample, sequenced in a study of cytomegalovirus exposure and HLA in healthy donors. Generated by immunoSEQ multiplex PCR, the TCRdb table keeps only in-frame clones and is missing some. The data show 170,000 or so clones, 65% to 85% seen once. The source material was PBMCs. Receptors originate from a woman aged 18-30 years in good health and CMV-seropositive. Each CDR3 is given with its conserved first and last residue. Fields, in order: J gene, V gene, D gene, clone size, CDR3 protein, CDR3 DNA. The D gene is left open where the match is weak. Not all rows give a size; the values are once, few, many and, for expanded clones, a class.

J: TRBJ1-3; V: TRBV6-6; D: NA; size: NA; CDR3: CASSYSGSSGNTIYF; DNA: TGTGCCAGCAGTTACTCCGGGAGCTCTGGAAACACCATATATTTT
J: TRBJ1-2; V: TRBV6-1; D: TRBD1; size: NA; CDR3: CASSTDRVEGYGYTF; DNA: TGTGCCAGCAGTACCGACAGGGTTGAAGGCTATGGCTACACCTTC
J: TRBJ2-5; V: TRBV4-3; D: NA; size: NA; CDR3: CASSRQLGSQETQYF; DNA: TGCGCCAGCAGCCGACAACTAGGTTCACAAGAGACCCAGTACTTC
J: TRBJ2-3; V: TRBV6-1; D: NA; size: NA; CDR3: CASAGPTDTQYF; DNA: TGTGCCAGCGCGGGGCCCACAGATACGCAGTATTTT
J: TRBJ2-1; V: TRBV14; D: TRBD1; size: NA; CDR3: CASSLGQGADEQFF; DNA: TGTGCCAGCAGCCTCGGACAGGGGGCTGATGAGCAGTTCTTC
J: TRBJ2-5; V: TRBV6-5; D: TRBD1; size: NA; CDR3: CASSYGQGPGEETQYF; DNA: TGTGCCAGCAGTTATGGACAGGGCCCAGGGGAAGAGACCCAGTACTTC
J: TRBJ2-5; V: TRBV2; D: NA; size: NA; CDR3: CASRAGFGYEETQYF; DNA: TGTGCCAGCAGGGCGGGTTTTGGCTACGAGGAGACCCAGTACTTC
J: TRBJ1-1; V: TRBV19; D: NA; size: NA; CDR3: CASSMPMRPSAEAFF; DNA: TGTGCCAGTAGTATGCCCATGCGGCCGTCGGCTGAAGCTTTCTTT
J: TRBJ1-3; V: TRBV5-1; D: NA; size: NA; CDR3: CASSLEMQGMGNTIYF; DNA: TGCGCCAGCAGCTTGGAGATGCAGGGAATGGGAAACACCATATATTTT
J: TRBJ2-5; V: TRBV12-5; D: TRBD2; size: once; CDR3: CASGLNSGGAETQYF; DNA: TGTGCTAGTGGTTTGAACAGCGGGGGGGCAGAGACCCAGTACTTC
J: TRBJ2-1; V: TRBV10-3; D: NA; size: NA; CDR3: CAISAGRGFNNEQFF; DNA: TGTGCCATCAGTGCGGGGAGGGGGTTTAACAATGAGCAGTTCTTC
J: TRBJ2-6; V: TRBV19; D: NA; size: once; CDR3: CASSPGAGANVLTF; DNA: TGTGCCAGTAGTCCAGGGGCTGGGGCCAACGTCCTGACTTTC
J: TRBJ1-3; V: TRBV4-1; D: NA; size: NA; CDR3: CASSQERASGNTIYF; DNA: TGCGCCAGCAGCCAAGAACGCGCATCTGGAAACACCATATATTTT
J: TRBJ2-1; V: TRBV6-1; D: TRBD1; size: NA; CDR3: CASSLMTGQGEQFF; DNA: TGTGCCAGCAGTCTCATGACAGGACAGGGTGAGCAGTTCTTC
J: TRBJ2-3; V: TRBV6-1; D: TRBD2; size: NA; CDR3: CASSDWTSGTDTQYF; DNA: TGTGCCAGCAGTGACTGGACTAGCGGCACAGATACGCAGTATTTT
J: TRBJ2-2; V: TRBV19; D: TRBD2; size: NA; CDR3: CASSISGLAGTTGELFF; DNA: TGTGCCAGTAGTATTTCTGGGCTAGCGGGGACCACCGGGGAGCTGTTTTTT
J: TRBJ2-5; V: TRBV5-6; D: NA; size: NA; CDR3: CASSFTGEETQYF; DNA: TGTGCCAGCAGCTTCACCGGGGAAGAGACCCAGTACTTC
J: TRBJ1-1; V: TRBV2; D: NA; size: NA; CDR3: CASSAKGLNTEAFF; DNA: TGTGCCAGCAGTGCTAAGGGGTTGAACACTGAAGCTTTCTTT
J: TRBJ1-2; V: TRBV6-1; D: NA; size: NA; CDR3: CASGDIYYGYTF; DNA: TGTGCCAGCGGGGACATTTACTATGGCTACACCTTC
J: TRBJ1-1; V: TRBV7-8; D: NA; size: NA; CDR3: CASSARGNTEAFF; DNA: TGTGCCAGCAGCGCTCGGGGAAACACTGAAGCTTTCTTT
J: TRBJ2-7; V: TRBV14; D: NA; size: few; CDR3: CASSPSGRVYNEQYF; DNA: TGTGCCAGCAGCCCCTCGGGCAGGGTATACAACGAGCAGTACTTC
J: TRBJ1-1; V: TRBV5-1; D: NA; size: NA; CDR3: CATRDANTEAFF; DNA: TGCGCCACCCGAGATGCGAACACTGAAGCTTTCTTT
J: TRBJ2-1; V: TRBV25-1; D: NA; size: NA; CDR3: CASRRLEAEQFF; DNA: TGTGCCAGCAGGCGACTAGAAGCTGAGCAGTTCTTC
J: TRBJ1-6; V: TRBV27; D: NA; size: NA; CDR3: CASSLPPGARGSPLHF; DNA: TGTGCCAGCAGTTTACCCCCAGGGGCGCGCGGTTCACCCCTCCACTTT
J: TRBJ1-1; V: TRBV9; D: TRBD1; size: NA; CDR3: CASSVVGQGAITEAFF; DNA: TGTGCCAGCAGCGTAGTTGGACAGGGGGCGATCACTGAAGCTTTCTTT
J: TRBJ2-3; V: TRBV7-9; D: TRBD1; size: NA; CDR3: CASSLAGTGSIDTQYF; DNA: TGTGCCAGCAGCTTAGCCGGGACAGGGTCAATCGATACGCAGTATTTT
J: TRBJ2-7; V: TRBV4-1; D: TRBD1; size: NA; CDR3: CASSRDRVSHEQYF; DNA: TGCGCCAGCAGCCGAGACAGGGTAAGCCACGAGCAGTACTTC
J: TRBJ1-1; V: TRBV2; D: TRBD1; size: NA; CDR3: CASSKTGQGRTEAFF; DNA: TGTGCCAGCAGTAAAACCGGACAGGGGAGGACTGAAGCTTTCTTT
J: TRBJ2-1; V: TRBV7-2; D: NA; size: NA; CDR3: CASSGPSYYNEQFF; DNA: TGTGCCAGCAGCGGCCCTAGCTACTACAATGAGCAGTTCTTC
J: TRBJ1-6; V: TRBV5-1; D: NA; size: NA; CDR3: CASSSRPTGTSSYNSPLHF; DNA: TGCGCCAGCAGCTCCAGGCCGACAGGAACAAGCTCCTATAATTCACCCCTCCACTTT
J: TRBJ2-2; V: TRBV15; D: TRBD2; size: NA; CDR3: CATSRLGLAGTGELFF; DNA: TGTGCCACCAGCCGACTCGGGCTAGCGGGGACCGGGGAGCTGTTTTTT
J: TRBJ1-2; V: TRBV19; D: NA; size: NA; CDR3: CATARTDNYGYTF; DNA: TGTGCCACCGCCCGGACAGATAACTATGGCTACACCTTC
J: TRBJ2-1; V: TRBV7-2; D: NA; size: NA; CDR3: CASSSSGSNEQFF; DNA: TGTGCCAGCAGCTCCTCCGGGAGCAATGAGCAGTTCTTC
J: TRBJ2-5; V: TRBV7-8; D: TRBD2; size: NA; CDR3: CASRRTSPKETQYF; DNA: TGTGCCAGCAGACGGACTAGCCCCAAAGAGACCCAGTACTTC
J: TRBJ1-1; V: TRBV9; D: TRBD1; size: NA; CDR3: CASSVSPRTGGEAFF; DNA: TGTGCCAGCAGCGTTAGCCCCCGGACAGGGGGTGAAGCTTTCTTT
J: TRBJ1-1; V: TRBV2; D: NA; size: few; CDR3: CASSLGHLTEAFF; DNA: TGTGCCAGCAGTTTGGGACACCTCACTGAAGCTTTCTTT
J: TRBJ2-3; V: TRBV5-1; D: NA; size: NA; CDR3: CASKGNRLKYTDTQYF; DNA: TGCGCCAGCAAAGGGAACAGGCTCAAGTACACAGATACGCAGTATTTT
J: TRBJ2-5; V: TRBV6-1; D: NA; size: once; CDR3: CASMRSGRETQYF; DNA: TGTGCCAGCATGCGTTCCGGGAGAGAGACCCAGTACTTC
J: TRBJ2-1; V: TRBV4-2; D: TRBD1; size: NA; CDR3: CASSRPPPGQGYNEQFF; DNA: TGTGCCAGCAGCCGCCCCCCGCCGGGACAGGGTTACAATGAGCAGTTCTTC
J: TRBJ2-4; V: TRBV13; D: TRBD2; size: NA; CDR3: CASSSAGVVDIQYF; DNA: TGTGCCAGCAGCTCGGCGGGGGTGGTAGACATTCAGTACTTC
J: TRBJ1-3; V: TRBV10-3; D: NA; size: NA; CDR3: CAISESGFRVSSGNTIYF; DNA: TGTGCCATCAGTGAGTCGGGTTTTCGGGTGAGCTCTGGAAACACCATATATTTT
J: TRBJ2-5; V: TRBV27; D: NA; size: NA; CDR3: CASSALTVAHQETQYF; DNA: TGTGCCAGCAGCGCCCTGACAGTGGCCCACCAAGAGACCCAGTACTTC
J: TRBJ1-5; V: TRBV19; D: TRBD1; size: NA; CDR3: CASSGRDRRSQPQHF; DNA: TGTGCCAGTAGTGGCCGGGACAGAAGAAGTCAGCCCCAGCATTTT
J: TRBJ2-7; V: TRBV4-1; D: TRBD2; size: once; CDR3: CASKPWTGEGYEQYF; DNA: TGCGCCAGCAAACCTTGGACGGGGGAGGGCTACGAGCAGTACTTC
J: TRBJ2-7; V: TRBV7-2; D: TRBD1; size: NA; CDR3: CASSPDRGAYEQYF; DNA: TGTGCCAGCAGCCCCGACAGGGGAGCCTACGAGCAGTACTTC